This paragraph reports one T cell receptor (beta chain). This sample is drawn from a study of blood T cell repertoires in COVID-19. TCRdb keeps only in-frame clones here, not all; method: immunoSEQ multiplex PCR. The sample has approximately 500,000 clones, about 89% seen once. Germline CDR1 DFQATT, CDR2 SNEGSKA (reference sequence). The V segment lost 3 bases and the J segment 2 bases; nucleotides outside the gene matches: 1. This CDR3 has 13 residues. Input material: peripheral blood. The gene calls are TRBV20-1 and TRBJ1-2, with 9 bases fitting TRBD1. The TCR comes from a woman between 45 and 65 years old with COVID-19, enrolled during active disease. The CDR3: CSASGQGNYGYTF. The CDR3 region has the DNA TGCAGTGCTAGTGGACAGGGGAACTATGGCTACACCTTC.